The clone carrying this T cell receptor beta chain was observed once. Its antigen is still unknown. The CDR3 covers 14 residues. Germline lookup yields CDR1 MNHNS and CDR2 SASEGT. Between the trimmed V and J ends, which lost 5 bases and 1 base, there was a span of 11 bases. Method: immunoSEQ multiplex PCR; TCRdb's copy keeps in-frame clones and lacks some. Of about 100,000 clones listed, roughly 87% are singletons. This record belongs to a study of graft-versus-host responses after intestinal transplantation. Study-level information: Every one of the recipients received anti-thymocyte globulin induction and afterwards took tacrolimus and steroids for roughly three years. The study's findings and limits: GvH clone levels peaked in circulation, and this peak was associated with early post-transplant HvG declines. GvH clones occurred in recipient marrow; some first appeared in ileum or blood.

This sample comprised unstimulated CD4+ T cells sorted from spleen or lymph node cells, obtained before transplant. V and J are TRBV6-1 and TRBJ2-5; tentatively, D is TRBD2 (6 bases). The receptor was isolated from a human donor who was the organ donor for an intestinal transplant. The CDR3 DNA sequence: TGTGCCAGCAGTTATCAGCGGGCCCAAGAGACCCAGTACTTC. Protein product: CASSYQRAQETQYF.